These T cell receptor beta chains were read from a single sample in a study of cytotoxic CD8 clonotypes in ibrutinib-treated CLL. Assay: immunoSEQ multiplex PCR; the TCRdb copy retains only in-frame clones and omits some. Of tens of thousands of clones in the sample, about 70% were seen once. Sequencing used PBMCs, obtained at disease progression, from a patient treated with ibrutinib. All receptors derive from a human donor with chronic lymphocytic leukemia. The conserved cysteine and the conserved F or W are not part of the CDR3 here.

TRBV2	TRBJ2-5	ASSRETSTETQY
TRBV9	TRBJ1-2	ASCPGTGSYGYT
TRBV5-6	TRBJ2-1	ASSGTAFFGQF
TRBV27	TRBJ1-4	ASSFTGGAGEKLF
TRBV6-1	TRBJ1-4	ASRGGGTEKLF
TRBV5-1	TRBJ2-5	ASSTTGTRETQY
TRBV7-9	TRBJ2-7	ASSFPPGEQY
TRBV7-9	TRBJ2-7	ASSRPASYEQY
TRBV19	TRBJ1-1	ASSISGGGTEAF
TRBV6-5	TRBJ2-7	ASSYLNTGAHEQY
TRBV6-5	TRBJ2-7	ASRLIRGAYEQY
TRBV6-5	TRBJ2-7	ATEAGDFEQY
TRBV6-1	TRBJ1-2	ASSEAGDYGYT
TRBV11-3	TRBJ2-3	ASSLAFGHGTDTQY
TRBV5-3	TRBJ1-1	ARSPTEAF
TRBV6-4	TRBJ1-2	ASSDYPGQGYGYT
TRBV27	TRBJ1-2	ASSRNREEHGYT
TRBV23-1	TRBJ2-7	ASSQSRDRGIHLYEQY
TRBV9	TRBJ2-7	ASSAPHSGEQY
TRBV28	TRBJ1-5	ASSFTAGVWQPQH
TRBV7-8	TRBJ2-2	ASSLASGELF
TRBV18	TRBJ2-7	ASSPPGQKYEQY
TRBV6-5	TRBJ2-7	ASSYSVDRLYEQY
TRBV2	TRBJ2-5	ASSGQLQETQY
TRBV10-3	TRBJ2-7	AIEWKGEQY
TRBV28	TRBJ2-1	ASSLMSLAGGPWRDEQF
TRBV2	TRBJ2-7	ASTLEYEQY
TRBV7-2	TRBJ2-7	ASSTTGAVGYEQY
TRBV9	TRBJ2-7	ASSVLSESYEQY
TRBV6-5	TRBJ1-2	ASSYLGGYGYT